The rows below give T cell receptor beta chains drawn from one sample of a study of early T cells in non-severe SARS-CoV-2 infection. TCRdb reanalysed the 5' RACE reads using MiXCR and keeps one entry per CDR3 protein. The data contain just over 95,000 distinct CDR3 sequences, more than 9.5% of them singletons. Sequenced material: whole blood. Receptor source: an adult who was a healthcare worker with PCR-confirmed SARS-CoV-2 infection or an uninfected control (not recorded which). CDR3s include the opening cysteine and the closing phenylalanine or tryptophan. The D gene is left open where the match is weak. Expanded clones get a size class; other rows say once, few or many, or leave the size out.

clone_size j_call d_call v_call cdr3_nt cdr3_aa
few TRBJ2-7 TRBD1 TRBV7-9 TGTGCCAGCAGCTTAGGGGACAGCTACGAGCAGTACTTC CASSLGDSYEQYF
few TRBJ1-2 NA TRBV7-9 TGTGCCAGCACACCAGGGCAGGGCTACACCTTC CASTPGQGYTF
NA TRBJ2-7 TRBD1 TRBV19 TGTGCCAGTAGTATGGGACAGGGCTACGAGCAGTACTTC CASSMGQGYEQYF
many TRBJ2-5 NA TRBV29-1 TGCAGCGCGAGCCGGCAAGAGACCCAGTACTTC CSASRQETQYF
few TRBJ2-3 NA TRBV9 TGTGCCAGCAGCGTAGGTAGCTTGGCAGATACGCAGTATTTT CASSVGSLADTQYF
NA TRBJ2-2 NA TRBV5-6 TGTGCCAGCAGCTTGTTCACGCGGAGGGACACCGGGGAGCTGTTTTTT CASSLFTRRDTGELFF
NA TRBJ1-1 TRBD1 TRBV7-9 TGTGCCAGCAGCCCCCATAGGGGGCCTGAAGCTTTCTTT CASSPHRGPEAFF
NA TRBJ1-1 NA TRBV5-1 TGCGCCAGCAGCTTTTCAGGGACGAACACTGAAGCTTTCTTT CASSFSGTNTEAFF
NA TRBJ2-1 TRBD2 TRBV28 TGTGCCAGCAGTTATTTACTAGCGGGGGACAATGAGCAGTTCTTC CASSYLLAGDNEQFF
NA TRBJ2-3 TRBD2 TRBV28 TGTGCCAGCAGTTCTCCGACTAGCGGGAGGACCACAGATACGCAGTATTTT CASSSPTSGRTTDTQYF
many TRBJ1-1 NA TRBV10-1 TGCGCCAGCAGCTTGAACAGAGCAGCGGTTGAAGCTTTCTTT CASSLNRAAVEAFF
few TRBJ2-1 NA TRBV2 TGTGCCAGCCGGGACTTTTACAATGAGCAGTTCTTC CASRDFYNEQFF
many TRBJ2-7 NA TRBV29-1 TGCAGCGTTGAACTTTACGAGCAGTACTTC CSVELYEQYF
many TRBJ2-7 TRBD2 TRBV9 TGTGCCAGCACCCTGGGGCGGGAGGGCGCCTCCTACGAGCAGTACTTC CASTLGREGASYEQYF
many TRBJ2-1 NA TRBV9 TGTGCCAGCAGCCCAGGAGGCCGAATCAATGAGCAGTTCTTC CASSPGGRINEQFF
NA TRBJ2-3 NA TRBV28 TGTGCCAGCAGTTTGGGGGGAAGTGGAACAGATACGCAGTATTTT CASSLGGSGTDTQYF
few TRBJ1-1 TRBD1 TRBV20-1 TGCAGTGCTAAGGACAGGGTTGAAGCTTTCTTT CSAKDRVEAFF
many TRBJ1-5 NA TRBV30 TGTGCCTGGAGTGAACAGACTCATCAGCCCCAGCATTTT CAWSEQTHQPQHF
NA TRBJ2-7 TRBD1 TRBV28 TGTGCCGCCACGGGAACGGGACAGATCATTCCGTACTTC CAATGTGQIIPYF
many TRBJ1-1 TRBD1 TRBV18 TGTGCCAGCTCACCAGGGACAGAGAACACTGAAGCTTTCTTT CASSPGTENTEAFF
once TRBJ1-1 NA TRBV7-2 TGTGCCAGCAGCTTACTAACAGGGCAGAACACTGAAGCTTTCTTT CASSLLTGQNTEAFF
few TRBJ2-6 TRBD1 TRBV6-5 TGTGCCAGCAGCCGACAGGGGACAACACCCTCTGGGGCCAACGTCCTGACTTTC CASSRQGTTPSGANVLTF
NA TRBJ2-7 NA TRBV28 TGTGCCAGCAAAGAAGGACGGGTTACTTACTACGAGCAGTACTTC CASKEGRVTYYEQYF
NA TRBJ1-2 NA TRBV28 TGTGCCAGCAGCCTTCTCAACCAGGGGGGCTACACCTTC CASSLLNQGGYTF
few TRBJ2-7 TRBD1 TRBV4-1 TGCGCCAGCAGCCAACCCCAGACAGGGATCCACGAGCAGTACTTC CASSQPQTGIHEQYF
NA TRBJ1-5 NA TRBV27 TGTGCCAGCAGTTTATCACAGTTCAGCAATCAGCCCCAGCATTTT CASSLSQFSNQPQHF
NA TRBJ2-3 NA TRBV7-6 TGTGCCAGCAGCTTAAGTGGGTCAGATGATACGCAGTATTTT CASSLSGSDDTQYF
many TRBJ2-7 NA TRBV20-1 TGCAGTGCTAGAGCCTACGAGCAGTACTTC CSARAYEQYF
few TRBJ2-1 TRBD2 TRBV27 TGTGCCAGCAGTTCGGGACTAGCGGGGGGGCCTCCGCATGAGCAGTTCTTC CASSSGLAGGPPHEQFF